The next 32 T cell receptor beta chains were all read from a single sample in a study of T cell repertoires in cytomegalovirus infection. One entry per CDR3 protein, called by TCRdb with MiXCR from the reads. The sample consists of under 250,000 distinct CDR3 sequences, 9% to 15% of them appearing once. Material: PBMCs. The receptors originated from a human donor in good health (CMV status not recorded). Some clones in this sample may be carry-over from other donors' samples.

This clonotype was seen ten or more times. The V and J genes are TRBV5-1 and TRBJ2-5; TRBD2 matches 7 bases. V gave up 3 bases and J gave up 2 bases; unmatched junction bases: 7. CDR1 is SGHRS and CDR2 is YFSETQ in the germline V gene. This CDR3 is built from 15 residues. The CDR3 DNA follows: TGCGCCAGCAGCTCGTTAGGGACTACTCAAGAGACCCAGTACTTC. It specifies CASSSLGTTQETQYF. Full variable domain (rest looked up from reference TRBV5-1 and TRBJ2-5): KAGVTQTPRYLIKTRGQQVTLSCSPISGHRSVSWYQQTPGQGLQFLFEYFSETQRNKGNFPGRFSGRQFSNSRSEMNVSTLELGDSALYLCASSSLGTTQETQYFGPGTRLLVL.

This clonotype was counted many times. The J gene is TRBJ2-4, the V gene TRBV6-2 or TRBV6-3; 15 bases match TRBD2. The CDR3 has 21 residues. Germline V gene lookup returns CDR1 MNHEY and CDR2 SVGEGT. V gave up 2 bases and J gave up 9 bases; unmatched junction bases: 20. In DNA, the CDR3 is TGTGCCAGCAGTTACACAACTGGGACTAGCGGGAGGCGGAATAATCGAATCATTCAGTACTTC. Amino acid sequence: CASSYTTGTSGRRNNRIIQYF.

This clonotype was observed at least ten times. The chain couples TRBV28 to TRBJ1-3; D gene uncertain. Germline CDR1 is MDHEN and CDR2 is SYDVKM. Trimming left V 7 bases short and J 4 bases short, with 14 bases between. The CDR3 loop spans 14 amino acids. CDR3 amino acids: CASKKAVLGNTIYF. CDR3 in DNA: TGTGCCAGCAAAAAGGCCGTACTGGGAAACACCATATATTTT.

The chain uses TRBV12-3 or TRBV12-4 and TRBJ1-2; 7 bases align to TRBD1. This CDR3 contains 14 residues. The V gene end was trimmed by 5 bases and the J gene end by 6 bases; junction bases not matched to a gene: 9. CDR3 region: CASSPGGGVDGYTF. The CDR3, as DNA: TGTGCCAGCAGTCCCGGAGGGGGCGTCGATGGCTACACCTTC.

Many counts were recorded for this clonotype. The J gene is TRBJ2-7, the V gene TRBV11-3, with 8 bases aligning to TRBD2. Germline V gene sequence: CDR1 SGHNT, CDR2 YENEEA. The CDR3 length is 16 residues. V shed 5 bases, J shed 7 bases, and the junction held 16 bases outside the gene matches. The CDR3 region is CASSPPASGFRKEQYF. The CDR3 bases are TGTGCCAGCAGCCCTCCGGCTAGCGGGTTCCGAAAGGAGCAGTACTTC.

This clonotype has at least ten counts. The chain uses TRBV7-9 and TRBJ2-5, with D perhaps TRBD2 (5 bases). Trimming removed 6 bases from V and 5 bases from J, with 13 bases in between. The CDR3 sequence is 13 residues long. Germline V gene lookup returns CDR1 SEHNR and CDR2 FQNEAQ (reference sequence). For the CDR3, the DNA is TGTGCCAGCAGGCCCGTGGGAGTGGAGACCCAGTACTTC. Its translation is CASRPVGVETQYF.

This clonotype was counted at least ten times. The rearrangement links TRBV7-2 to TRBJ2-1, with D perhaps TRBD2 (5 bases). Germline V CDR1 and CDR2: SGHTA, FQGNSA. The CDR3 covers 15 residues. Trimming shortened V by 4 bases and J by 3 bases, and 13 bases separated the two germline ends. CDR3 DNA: TGTGCCAGCAGCTCTGAAGCGGCAATCTACAATGAGCAGTTCTTC. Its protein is CASSSEAAIYNEQFF.

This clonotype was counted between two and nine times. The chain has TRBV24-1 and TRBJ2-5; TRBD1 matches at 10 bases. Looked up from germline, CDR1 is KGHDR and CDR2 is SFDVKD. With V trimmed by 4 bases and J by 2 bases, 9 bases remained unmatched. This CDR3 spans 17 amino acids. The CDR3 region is CATSDRGDRGHQETQYF. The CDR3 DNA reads TGTGCCACCAGTGACCGAGGGGACAGGGGCCATCAAGAGACCCAGTACTTC.

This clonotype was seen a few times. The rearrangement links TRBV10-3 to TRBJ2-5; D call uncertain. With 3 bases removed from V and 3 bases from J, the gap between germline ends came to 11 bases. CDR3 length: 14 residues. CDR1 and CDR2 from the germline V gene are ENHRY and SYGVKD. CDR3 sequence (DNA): TGTGCCATCAGTGAATGGGCCAAAGAAGAGACCCAGTACTTC. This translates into CAISEWAKEETQYF.

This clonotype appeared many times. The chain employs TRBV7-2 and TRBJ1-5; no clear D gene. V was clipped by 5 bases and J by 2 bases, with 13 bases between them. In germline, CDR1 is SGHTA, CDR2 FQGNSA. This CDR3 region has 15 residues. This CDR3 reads CASSTGGVGNQPQHF. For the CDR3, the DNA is TGTGCCAGCAGCACCGGTGGGGTAGGCAATCAGCCCCAGCATTTT. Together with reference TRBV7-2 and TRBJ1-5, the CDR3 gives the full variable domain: GAGVSQSPSNKVTEKGKDVELRCDPISGHTALYWYRQSLGQGLEFLIYFQGNSAPDKSGLPSDRFSAERTGGSVSTLTIQRTQQEDSAVYLCASSTGGVGNQPQHFGDGTRLSIL.

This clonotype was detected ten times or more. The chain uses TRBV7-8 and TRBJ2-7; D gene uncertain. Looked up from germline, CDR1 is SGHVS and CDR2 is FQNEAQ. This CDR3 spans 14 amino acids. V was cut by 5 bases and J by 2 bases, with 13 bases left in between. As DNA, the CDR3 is TGTGCCAGCAGCCCGCTGAAAGGCCCCTACGAGCAGTACTTC. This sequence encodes CASSPLKGPYEQYF.

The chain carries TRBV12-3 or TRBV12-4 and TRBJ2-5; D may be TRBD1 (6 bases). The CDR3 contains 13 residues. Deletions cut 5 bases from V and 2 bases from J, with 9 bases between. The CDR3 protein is CASSIRGQETQYF. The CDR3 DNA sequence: TGTGCCAGCAGTATAAGGGGGCAAGAGACCCAGTACTTC.

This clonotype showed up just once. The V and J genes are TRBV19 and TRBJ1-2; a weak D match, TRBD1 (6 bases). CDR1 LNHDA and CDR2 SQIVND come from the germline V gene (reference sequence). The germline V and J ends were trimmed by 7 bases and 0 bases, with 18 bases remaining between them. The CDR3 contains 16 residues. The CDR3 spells CASTGGAGGANYGYTF. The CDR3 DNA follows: TGTGCCAGTACCGGGGGCGCGGGGGGTGCTAACTATGGCTACACCTTC.

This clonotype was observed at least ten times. CDR3 coding DNA: TGTGCCAGCAGCTTAGCGTTAACAGGGGAGACCCAGTACTTC. Translation gives CASSLALTGETQYF. The V gene is TRBV7-9, the J gene TRBJ2-5, with D possibly TRBD1 on 6 matching bases. The V end lost 0 bases, the J end lost 5 bases, and 10 bases lay between the germline ends. The germline V gene encodes CDR1 SEHNR and CDR2 FQNEAQ (reference sequence). The CDR3 has 14 amino acids.

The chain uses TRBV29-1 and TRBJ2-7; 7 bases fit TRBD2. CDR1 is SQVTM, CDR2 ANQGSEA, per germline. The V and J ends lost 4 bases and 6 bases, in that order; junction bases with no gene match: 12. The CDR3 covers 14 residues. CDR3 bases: TGCAGCGTTGCCTCTAGGCAGGGAGGGACCGAGCAGTACTTC. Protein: CSVASRQGGTEQYF.

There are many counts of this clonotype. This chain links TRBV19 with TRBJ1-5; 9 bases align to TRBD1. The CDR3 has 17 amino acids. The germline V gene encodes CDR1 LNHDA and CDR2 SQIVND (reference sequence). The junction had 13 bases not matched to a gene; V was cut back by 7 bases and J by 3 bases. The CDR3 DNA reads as TGTGCCAGTACCCATGGGACAGGGAAGTGGAACAATCAGCCCCAGCATTTT. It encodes CASTHGTGKWNNQPQHF. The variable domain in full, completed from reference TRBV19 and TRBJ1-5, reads DGGITQSPKYLFRKEGQNVTLSCEQNLNHDAMYWYRQDPGQGLRLIYYSQIVNDFQKGDIAEGYSVSREKKESFPLTVTSAQKNPTAFYLCASTHGTGKWNNQPQHFGDGTRLSIL.

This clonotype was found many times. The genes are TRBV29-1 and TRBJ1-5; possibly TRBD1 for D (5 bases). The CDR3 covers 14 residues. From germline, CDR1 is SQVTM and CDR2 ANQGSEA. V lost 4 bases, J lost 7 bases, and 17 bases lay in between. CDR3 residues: CSVARAPGNQPQHF. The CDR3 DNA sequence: TGCAGCGTTGCCCGGGCTCCAGGGAACCAGCCCCAGCATTTT.

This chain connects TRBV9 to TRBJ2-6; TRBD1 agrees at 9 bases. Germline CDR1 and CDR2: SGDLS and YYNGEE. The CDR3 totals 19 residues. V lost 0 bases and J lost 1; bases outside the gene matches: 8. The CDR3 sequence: CASSVASGQGMSGANVLTF. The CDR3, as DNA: TGTGCCAGCAGCGTAGCATCGGGACAGGGAATGTCTGGGGCCAACGTCCTGACTTTC.

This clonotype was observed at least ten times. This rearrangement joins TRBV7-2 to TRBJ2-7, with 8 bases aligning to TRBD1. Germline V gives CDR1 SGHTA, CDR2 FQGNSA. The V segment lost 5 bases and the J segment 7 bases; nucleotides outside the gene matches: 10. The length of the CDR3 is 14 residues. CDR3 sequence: CASSRDRGRQEQYF. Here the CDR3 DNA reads TGTGCCAGCAGCCGTGACAGGGGTCGGCAAGAGCAGTACTTC.

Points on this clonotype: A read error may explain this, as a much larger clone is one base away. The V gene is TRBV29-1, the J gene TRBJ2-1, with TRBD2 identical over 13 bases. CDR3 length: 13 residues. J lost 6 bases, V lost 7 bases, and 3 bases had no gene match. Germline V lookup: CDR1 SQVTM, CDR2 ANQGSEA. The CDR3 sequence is CSAGTSGTNEQFF. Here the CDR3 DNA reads TGCAGCGCCGGGACTAGCGGGACCAATGAGCAGTTCTTC.

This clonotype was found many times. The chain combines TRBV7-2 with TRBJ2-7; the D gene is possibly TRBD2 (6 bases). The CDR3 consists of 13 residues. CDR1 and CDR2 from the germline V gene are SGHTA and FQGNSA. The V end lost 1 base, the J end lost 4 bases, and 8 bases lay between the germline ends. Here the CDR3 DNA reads TGTGCCAGCAGCTTAGTTCGGGGGTACGAGCAGTACTTC. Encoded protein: CASSLVRGYEQYF.

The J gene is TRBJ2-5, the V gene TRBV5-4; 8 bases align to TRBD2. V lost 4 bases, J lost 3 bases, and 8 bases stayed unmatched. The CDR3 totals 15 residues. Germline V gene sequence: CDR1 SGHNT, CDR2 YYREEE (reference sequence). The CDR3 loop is CASSREGGYEETQYF. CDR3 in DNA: TGTGCCAGCAGCCGGGAGGGGGGCTACGAAGAGACCCAGTACTTC.

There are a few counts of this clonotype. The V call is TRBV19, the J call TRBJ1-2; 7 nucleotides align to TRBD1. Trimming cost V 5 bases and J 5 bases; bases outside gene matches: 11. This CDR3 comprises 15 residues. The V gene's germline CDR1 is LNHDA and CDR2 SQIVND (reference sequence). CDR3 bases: TGTGCCAGTAGTGTCGACAGGGAGATGGTATATGGCTACACCTTC. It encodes CASSVDREMVYGYTF.

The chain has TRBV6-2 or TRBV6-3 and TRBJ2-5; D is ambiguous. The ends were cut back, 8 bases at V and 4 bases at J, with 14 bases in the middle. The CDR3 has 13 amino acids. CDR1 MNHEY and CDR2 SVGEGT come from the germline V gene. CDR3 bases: TGTGCCAGCGGCCTTGGCTGGCGAGAGACCCAGTACTTC. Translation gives CASGLGWRETQYF.

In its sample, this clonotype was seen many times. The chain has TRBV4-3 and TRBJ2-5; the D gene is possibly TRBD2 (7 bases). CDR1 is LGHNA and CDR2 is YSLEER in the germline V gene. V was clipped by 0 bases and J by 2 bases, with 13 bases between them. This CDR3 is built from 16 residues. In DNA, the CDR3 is TGCGCCAGCAGCCAAGATTACGGGGGGCGGCAAGAGACCCAGTACTTC. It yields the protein CASSQDYGGRQETQYF.

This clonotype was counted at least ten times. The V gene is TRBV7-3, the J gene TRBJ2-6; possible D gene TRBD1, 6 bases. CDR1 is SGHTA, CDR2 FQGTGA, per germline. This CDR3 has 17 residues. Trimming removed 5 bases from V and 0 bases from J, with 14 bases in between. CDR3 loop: CASSLSDSPSGANVLTF. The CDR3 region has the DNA TGTGCCAGCAGCCTCTCGGACAGTCCCTCTGGGGCCAACGTCCTGACTTTC.

CDR3 amino acids: CASSGTPERETQYF. CDR3 sequence (DNA): TGTGCCAGCAGTGGGACTCCCGAGAGGGAGACCCAGTACTTC. The chain links TRBV6-5 to TRBJ2-5, with a tentative D call TRBD2 (6 bases). V was shortened by 5 bases and J by 5 bases, with 15 bases between the two germline ends. The CDR3 has 14 residues. In germline, CDR1 is MNHEY, CDR2 SVGAGI.

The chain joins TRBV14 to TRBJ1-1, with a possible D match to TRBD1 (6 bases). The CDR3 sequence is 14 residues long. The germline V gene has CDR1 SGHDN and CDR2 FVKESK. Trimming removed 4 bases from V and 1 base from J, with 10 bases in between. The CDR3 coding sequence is TGTGCCAGCAGCCGAGAGACAGGGAACACTGAAGCTTTCTTT. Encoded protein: CASSRETGNTEAFF.

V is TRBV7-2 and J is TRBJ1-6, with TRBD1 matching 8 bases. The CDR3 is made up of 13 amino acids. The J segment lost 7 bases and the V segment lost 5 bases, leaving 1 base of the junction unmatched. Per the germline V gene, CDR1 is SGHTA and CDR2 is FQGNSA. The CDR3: CASSRDRNSPLHF. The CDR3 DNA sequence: TGTGCCAGCAGCCGGGACAGGAATTCACCCCTCCACTTT.

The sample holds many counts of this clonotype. CDR3: CASSLGGTGDYGYTF. The DNA for the CDR3 is TGTGCCAGCAGTTTGGGGGGGACAGGGGACTATGGCTACACCTTC. The gene calls are TRBV28 and TRBJ1-2, with TRBD1 matching over 10 bases. CDR1 and CDR2 (germline): MDHEN, SYDVKM. V dropped 3 bases and J dropped 3; count of bases not matched to a gene: 4. The CDR3 spans 15 residues.

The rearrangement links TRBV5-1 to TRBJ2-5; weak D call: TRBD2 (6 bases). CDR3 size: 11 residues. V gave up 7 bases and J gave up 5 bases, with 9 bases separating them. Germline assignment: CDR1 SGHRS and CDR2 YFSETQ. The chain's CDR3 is CASSGDETQYF. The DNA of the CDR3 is TGCGCCAGCTCGGGAGACGAGACCCAGTACTTC.

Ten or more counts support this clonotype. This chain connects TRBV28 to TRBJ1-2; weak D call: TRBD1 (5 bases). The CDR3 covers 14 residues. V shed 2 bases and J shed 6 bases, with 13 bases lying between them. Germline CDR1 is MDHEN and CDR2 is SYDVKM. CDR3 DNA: TGTGCCAGCAGTTTAGCGGGCAGGGCGGATGGCTACACCTTC. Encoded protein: CASSLAGRADGYTF.